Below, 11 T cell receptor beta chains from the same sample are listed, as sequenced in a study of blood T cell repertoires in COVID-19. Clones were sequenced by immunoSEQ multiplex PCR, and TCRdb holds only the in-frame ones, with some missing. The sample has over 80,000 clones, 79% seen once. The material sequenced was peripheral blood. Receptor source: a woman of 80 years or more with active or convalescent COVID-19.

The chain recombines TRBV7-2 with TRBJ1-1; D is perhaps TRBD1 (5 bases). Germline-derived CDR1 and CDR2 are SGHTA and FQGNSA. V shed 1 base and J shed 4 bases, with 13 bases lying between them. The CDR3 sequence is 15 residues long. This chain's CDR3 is CASSLVGDWGTEAFF. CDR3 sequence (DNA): TGTGCCAGCAGCTTAGTAGGGGATTGGGGCACTGAAGCTTTCTTT.

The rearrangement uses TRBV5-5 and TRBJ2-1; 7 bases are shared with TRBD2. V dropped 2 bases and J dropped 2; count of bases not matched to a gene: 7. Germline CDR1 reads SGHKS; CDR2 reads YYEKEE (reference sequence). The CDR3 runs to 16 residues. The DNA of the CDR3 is TGTGCCAGCAGCTTAACGTCCGGACTAGCCTACAATGAGCAGTTCTTC. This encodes CASSLTSGLAYNEQFF.

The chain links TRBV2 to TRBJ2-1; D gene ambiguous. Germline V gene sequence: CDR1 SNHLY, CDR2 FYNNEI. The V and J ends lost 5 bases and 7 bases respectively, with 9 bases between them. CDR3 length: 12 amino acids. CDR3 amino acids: CASSLSRNEQFF. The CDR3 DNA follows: TGTGCCAGCAGTCTTAGTCGGAATGAGCAGTTCTTC.

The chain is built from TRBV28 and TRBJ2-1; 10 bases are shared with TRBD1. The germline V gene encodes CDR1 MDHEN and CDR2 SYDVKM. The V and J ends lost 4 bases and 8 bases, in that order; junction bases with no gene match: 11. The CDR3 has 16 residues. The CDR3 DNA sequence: TGTGCCAGCAGTTCTCCTGCGGGACAGGGGACGGATGAGCAGTTCTTC. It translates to CASSSPAGQGTDEQFF.

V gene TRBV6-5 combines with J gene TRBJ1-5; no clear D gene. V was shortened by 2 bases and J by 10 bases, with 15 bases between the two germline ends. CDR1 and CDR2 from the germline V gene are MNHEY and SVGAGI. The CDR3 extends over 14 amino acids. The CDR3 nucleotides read TGTGCCAGCAGTTACCTGAGCAGCGGGCATCCCCAGCATTTT. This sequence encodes CASSYLSSGHPQHF.

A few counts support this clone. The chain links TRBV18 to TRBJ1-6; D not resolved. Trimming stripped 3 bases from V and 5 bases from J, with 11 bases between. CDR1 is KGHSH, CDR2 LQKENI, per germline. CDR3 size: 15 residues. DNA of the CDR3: TGTGCCAGCTCACCGGTCACAGATAATAATTCACCCCTCCACTTT. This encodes CASSPVTDNNSPLHF.

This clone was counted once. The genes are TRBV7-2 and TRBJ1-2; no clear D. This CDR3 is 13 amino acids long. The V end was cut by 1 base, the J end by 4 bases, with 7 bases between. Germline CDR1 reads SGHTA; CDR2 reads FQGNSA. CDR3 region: CASSLGSFYGYTF. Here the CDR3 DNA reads TGTGCCAGCAGCTTAGGTTCCTTCTATGGCTACACCTTC.

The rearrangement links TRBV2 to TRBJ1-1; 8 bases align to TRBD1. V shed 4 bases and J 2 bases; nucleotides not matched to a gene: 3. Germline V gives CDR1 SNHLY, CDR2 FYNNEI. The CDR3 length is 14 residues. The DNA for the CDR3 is TGTGCCAGCAGTGTTGGGACAGGCAACACTGAAGCTTTCTTT. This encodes CASSVGTGNTEAFF.

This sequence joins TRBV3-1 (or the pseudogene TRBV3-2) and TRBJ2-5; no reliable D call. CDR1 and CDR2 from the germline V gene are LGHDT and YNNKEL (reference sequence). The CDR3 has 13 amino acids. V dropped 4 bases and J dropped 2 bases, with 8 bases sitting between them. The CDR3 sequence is CASSPLYQETQYF. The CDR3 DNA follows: TGTGCCAGCAGCCCCCTTTATCAAGAGACCCAGTACTTC.

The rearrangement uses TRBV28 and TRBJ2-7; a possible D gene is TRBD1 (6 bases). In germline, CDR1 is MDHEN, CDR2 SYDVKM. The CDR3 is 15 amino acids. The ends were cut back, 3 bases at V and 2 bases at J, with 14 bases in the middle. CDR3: CASSLVDSIPYEQYF. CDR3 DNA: TGTGCCAGCAGTTTGGTGGACAGTATCCCCTACGAGCAGTACTTC.

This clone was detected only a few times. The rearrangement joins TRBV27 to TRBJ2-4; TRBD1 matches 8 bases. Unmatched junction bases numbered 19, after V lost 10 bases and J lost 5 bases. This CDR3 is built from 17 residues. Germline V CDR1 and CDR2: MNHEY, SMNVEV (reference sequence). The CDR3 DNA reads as TGTGCCACCCTACTCACCCATGTGACAGGGGAGGAAAACATTCAGTACTTC. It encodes CATLLTHVTGEENIQYF.